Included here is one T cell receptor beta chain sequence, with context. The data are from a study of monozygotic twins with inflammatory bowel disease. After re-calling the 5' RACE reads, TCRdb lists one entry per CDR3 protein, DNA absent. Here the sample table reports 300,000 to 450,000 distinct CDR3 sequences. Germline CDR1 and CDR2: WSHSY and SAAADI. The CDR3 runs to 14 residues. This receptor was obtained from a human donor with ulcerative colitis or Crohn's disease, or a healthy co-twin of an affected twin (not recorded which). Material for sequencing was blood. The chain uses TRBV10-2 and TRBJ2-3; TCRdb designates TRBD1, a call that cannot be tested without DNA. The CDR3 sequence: CASSDQGAADTQYF.